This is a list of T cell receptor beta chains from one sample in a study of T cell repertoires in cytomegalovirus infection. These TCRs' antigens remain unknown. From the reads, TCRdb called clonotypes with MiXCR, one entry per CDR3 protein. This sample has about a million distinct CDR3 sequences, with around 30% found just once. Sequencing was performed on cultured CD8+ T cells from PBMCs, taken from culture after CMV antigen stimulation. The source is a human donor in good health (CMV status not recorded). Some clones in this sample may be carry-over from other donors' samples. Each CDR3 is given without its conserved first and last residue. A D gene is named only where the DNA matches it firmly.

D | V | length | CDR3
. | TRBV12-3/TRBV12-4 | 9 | ASSTNQPQH
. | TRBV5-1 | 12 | ASSSIYSVTEAF
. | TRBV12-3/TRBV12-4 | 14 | ASSRSIYSSTDTQY
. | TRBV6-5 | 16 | ASSRIIPQLPWGETQY
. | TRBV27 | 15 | ASSPPLRQLSTDTQY
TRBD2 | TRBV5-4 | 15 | ASSMTSGGQNTGELF
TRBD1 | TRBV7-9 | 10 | ASSTYRGEAF
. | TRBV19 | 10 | ASRTNYNEQF
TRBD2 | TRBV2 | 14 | ASSDPGLEGTDTQY
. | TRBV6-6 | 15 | ASRTRGMQPSYNEQF
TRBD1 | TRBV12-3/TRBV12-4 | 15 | ASSSGKGQGIADTQY
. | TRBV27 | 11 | ASAWGSNQPQH
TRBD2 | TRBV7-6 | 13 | ASSLQRGGNYEQF
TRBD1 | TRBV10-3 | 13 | AISVQGASNQPQH
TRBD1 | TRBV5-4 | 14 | ASSSPPGQPNYGYT
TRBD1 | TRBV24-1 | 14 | ATMGTGSANTGELF
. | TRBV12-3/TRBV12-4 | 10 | ASSRGSWEQY
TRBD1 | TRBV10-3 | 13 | AIRITGVSGNTIY
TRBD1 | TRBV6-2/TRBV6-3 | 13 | ASSSDRVAYNEQF
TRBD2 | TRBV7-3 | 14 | ASSLNVLAGIDEQF
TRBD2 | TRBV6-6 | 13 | ASRGRAGLTYEQY
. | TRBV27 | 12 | ASSLGTTYNEQF
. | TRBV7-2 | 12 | ASSLRQSYNEQF
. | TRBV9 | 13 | ASSPGTGLTYEQY
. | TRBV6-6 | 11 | ASQGREDQPQH
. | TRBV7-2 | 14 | ASSLATRVLGDEQY
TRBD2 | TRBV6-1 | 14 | ASSEAVVAGQYEQY
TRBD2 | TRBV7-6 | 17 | ASSLGPWGKRGDEDTQY
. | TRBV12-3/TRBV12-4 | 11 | ATRRGGGQPQH
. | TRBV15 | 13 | ATRPPGLGGEKLF
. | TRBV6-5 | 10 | ASSYNGYEQY
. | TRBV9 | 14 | ASSVGGAGAAETQY
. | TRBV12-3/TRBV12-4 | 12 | ASSLGGSHSPLH
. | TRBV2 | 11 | ASIGAGNNEQF
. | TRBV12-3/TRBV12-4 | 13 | ASSLGGPAVGELF
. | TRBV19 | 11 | ASRKMATGELF
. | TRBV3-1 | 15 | ASSQDQAGTYTDTQY
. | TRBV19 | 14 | ASSVQGTYSGNTIY
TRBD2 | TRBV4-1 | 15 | ASSQGWRGGNNNEQF
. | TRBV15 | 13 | ATSPQWGYNSPLH
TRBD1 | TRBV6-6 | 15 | AIRPAADRSSTDTQY
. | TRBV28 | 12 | ASRPTGQGNGYT
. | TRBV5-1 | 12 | ASSFHRPPDTQY
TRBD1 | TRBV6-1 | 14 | ASSPQGARGNSPLH
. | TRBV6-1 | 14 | ASSESDPVGKETQY
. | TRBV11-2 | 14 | ASSLDLPYTSTEAF
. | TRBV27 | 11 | ASSWGIQETQY
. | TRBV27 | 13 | ASRSLRQLNTEAF
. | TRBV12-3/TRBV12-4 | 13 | ASTPEGQGLYEQY
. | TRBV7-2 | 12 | ASSLVDSPGGYT
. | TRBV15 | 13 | ATSRVSGRNYGYT
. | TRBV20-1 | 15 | SARGNEDTLSYNEQF
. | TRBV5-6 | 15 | ASSLEFGDSYTGELF
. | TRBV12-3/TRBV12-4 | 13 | ASSLLRGGADGYT